This TCR beta chain derives from a study of OX40 agonist ivuxolimab in advanced cancers. The method was immunoSEQ multiplex PCR; TCRdb's version includes in-frame clones alone and lacks a portion of them. The table shows 77,000 or so clones, with 65% to 85% occurring only once. This CDR3 region has 18 residues. The germline V gene encodes CDR1 ENHRY and CDR2 SYGVKD. V shed 1 base and J 3 bases; nucleotides not matched to a gene: 12. The source of this sequence is an adult with an advanced solid tumor such as melanoma, head and neck, liver or kidney cancer. The source material was CD4+ or CD8+ T cells sorted from blood, sampled in a trial of the OX40 agonist ivuxolimab. The V call is TRBV10-3, the J call TRBJ1-2; 9 bases match TRBD1. This CDR3 reads CAISELGQGYSLDYGYTF. The CDR3 nucleotides are TGTGCCATCAGTGAGTTGGGACAGGGATATAGTTTAGACTATGGCTACACCTTC.